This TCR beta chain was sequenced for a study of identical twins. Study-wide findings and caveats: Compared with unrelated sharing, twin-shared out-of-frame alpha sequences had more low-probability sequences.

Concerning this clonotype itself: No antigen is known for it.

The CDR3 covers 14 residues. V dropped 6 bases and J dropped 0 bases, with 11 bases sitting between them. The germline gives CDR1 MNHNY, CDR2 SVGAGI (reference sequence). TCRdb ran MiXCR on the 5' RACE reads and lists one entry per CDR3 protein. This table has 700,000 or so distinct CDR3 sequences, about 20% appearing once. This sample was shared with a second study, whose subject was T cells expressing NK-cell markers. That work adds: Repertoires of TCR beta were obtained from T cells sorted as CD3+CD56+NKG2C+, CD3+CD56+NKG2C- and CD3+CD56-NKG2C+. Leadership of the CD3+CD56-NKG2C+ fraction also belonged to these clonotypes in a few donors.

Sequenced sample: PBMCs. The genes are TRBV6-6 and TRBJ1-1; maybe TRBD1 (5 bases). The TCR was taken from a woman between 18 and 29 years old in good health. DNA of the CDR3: TGTGCCAGCAGAGAGACAGACATGAACACTGAAGCTTTCTTT. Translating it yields CASRETDMNTEAFF.